This TCR beta chain was identified in a study of OX40 agonist ivuxolimab in advanced cancers. Study-wide context: Ivuxolimab was an agonistic, fully human IgG2 monoclonal antibody directed against OX40 (CD134), a costimulatory receptor. The purpose of peripheral TCRbeta sequencing was to test whether ivuxolimab changed TCR sequence diversity and led to clonal T-cell expansion. The dose-escalation cohort was about 87% male with a mean age of about 60 years, ranging from about 20 to 80. The monotherapy dose-escalation portion (N ≈ 56 patients) of the phase I ivuxolimab trial is reported in the paper. Partial responses occurred in three dose-escalation patients, of whom one had hepatocellular carcinoma and two had cutaneous melanoma. Patients were allowed to have had prior anti-PD-1, anti-PD-L1 or anti-CTLA-4 therapy, and more than 30% of the dose-escalation patients had previously received checkpoint inhibitors. Intravenous ivuxolimab was administered to patients every 2 weeks at six dose levels: 0.01, 0.1, 0.3, 1.5, 3 and 10 mg/kg. Of the approximately 54 patients in dose escalation, 19 had hepatocellular carcinoma, some 15 had melanoma, 9 had renal cell carcinoma and 9 had head and neck cancer.

For sequencing of the TCRbeta CDR3 region, genomic DNA was extracted from the sorted cells. The immunoSEQ Assay was used for sequencing of TCRbeta CDR3 regions. This is the immuneACCESS table as TCRdb keeps it, with only in-frame sequences that have V and J called. A part of the clones is gone; compared with another copy, unresolved V genes explain less than half, and the rest is unexplained. This sample holds roughly 19,000 clones; approximately 79% were observed only once. The ten most abundant clones make up more than 25% of the sample. Here is what the overall study found, with its caveats: Low levels of normalized T-cell clonal expansion were also seen in some patients who did not respond. In the 0.1-3.0 mg/kg groups, partial responders were among the patients with the lowest normalized peripheral clonal expansion, particularly in CD8+ T cells. Clonal expansion of both CD4+ and CD8+ blood T cells was observed from baseline to week 6 at doses 0.1 to 3.0 mg/kg. After ivuxolimab, more expanded clones were found on average in CD8+ T cells than in CD4+ T cells. The antigen specificity of the peripheral T cells that underwent clonal expansion was not determined.

Patients with autoimmune disease history or receiving systemic immunosuppression were excluded from the trial. In every dose cohort, peripheral blood was drawn for TCR sequencing at baseline, cycle 4 day 1, and cycle 7 day 1. The samples were drawn from a first-in-human, open-label, multicenter phase I dose-escalation trial of ivuxolimab. Adults with locally advanced or metastatic melanoma, renal cell, hepatocellular, or head and neck squamous cell carcinoma were enrolled in the trial. Before TCR sequencing, CD4+ and CD8+ T cells were separately sorted from peripheral blood. About this clone itself: This receptor's antigen is unknown. There are no base qualities to consult, and no much larger clone falls within one base.

Specimen: CD4+ or CD8+ T cells sorted from blood, collected in a trial of the OX40 agonist ivuxolimab. This receptor was obtained from an adult with an advanced solid tumor such as melanoma, head and neck, liver or kidney cancer.

The CDR3 has the sequence CASSLQGQGAGMANVLTF. In nucleotide form, the sequence is TGTGCCAGCAGCTTACAGGGACAGGGGGCAGGAATGGCCAACGTCCTGACTTTC. The chain was built from TRBV7-2 and TRBJ2-6; 12 middle bases align to TRBD1. Reading the germline V gene gives CDR1 SGHTA and CDR2 FQGNSA. The germline V end is reduced by 2 bases and the J end by 6 bases; junction bases left unmatched: 8. Its CDR3 holds 18 amino acids, cysteine through phenylalanine. The CDR3 DNA has 54 bases and is translated from base 1.